Each of the 11 T cell receptor beta chains below was sequenced from the same sample in a study of T-cell reconstitution after alpha-beta-depleted transplantation in children. Using unique molecular identifiers, the investigators prepared the TCRbeta library. TCRdb re-called the PCR reads through MiXCR, storing one row per CDR3 protein. Seen here are some 300,000 distinct CDR3 sequences, about 9.4% observed once, and the top ten hold 2.4%. The sample in question was PBMCs from the stem cell graft donor, obtained from the stem cell graft. Every receptor here comes from a human donor who donated a stem cell graft to a child with acute lymphoblastic leukemia.

This clonotype was observed a handful of times. The gene calls are TRBV12-3 or TRBV12-4 and TRBJ2-3; D is unclear. This CDR3 region has 13 residues. V lost 4 bases and J lost 4, with 9 bases in between. The CDR3: CASSSLTSDTQYF. CDR3 coding DNA: TGTGCCAGCAGTTCCCTTACCTCAGATACGCAGTATTTT.

In this sample, this clonotype turned up a few times. The chain combines TRBV4-1 with TRBJ2-3; 8 bases map to TRBD2. The germline V gene has CDR1 MGHRA and CDR2 YSYEKL. The CDR3 length is 15 residues. Trimming at V came to 2 bases and at J to 1 base, leaving 2 bases not matched to a gene. In nucleotides, the CDR3 is TGCGCCAGCAGCCAAACTAGCGGCGGCACAGATACGCAGTATTTT. Translated, it gives CASSQTSGGTDTQYF.

This clonotype was recorded many times. J is TRBJ2-5 and V is TRBV15; perhaps TRBD1 as D (6 bases). The germline gives CDR1 LNHNV, CDR2 YYDKDF (reference sequence). Trimming stripped 0 bases from V and 5 bases from J, with 13 bases between. This CDR3 has 15 residues. The CDR3 spells CATSRDQHREETQYF. The CDR3 region has the DNA TGTGCCACCAGCAGAGATCAGCACAGGGAGGAGACCCAGTACTTC.

The sample holds a few counts of this clonotype. The chain employs TRBV12-3 or TRBV12-4 and TRBJ1-5; possible D gene TRBD1, 6 bases. The CDR3 totals 15 residues. V lost 8 bases and J 0 bases, leaving 14 bases between the germline ends. The CDR3 loop is CASGRGSDSNQPQHF. DNA of the CDR3: TGTGCCAGCGGCAGGGGTTCGGATAGCAATCAGCCCCAGCATTTT.

The table lists this clonotype with a few counts. The V call is TRBV4-2, the J call TRBJ2-5; 8 positions match TRBD2. CDR1 is LGHNA, CDR2 YNFKEQ, per germline. V trimming: 3 bases; J trimming: 7 bases; junction bases outside the gene matches: 13. The CDR3 has 16 residues. CDR3 DNA sequence: TGTGCCAGCAGCCAGCCCTCGGGGGGGTCGGGGGTGACCCAGTACTTC. This gives the protein CASSQPSGGSGVTQYF.

This clonotype occurred many times. V and J are TRBV7-2 and TRBJ2-7, with D possibly TRBD1 on 5 matching bases. The CDR3 runs to 15 residues. CDR1 and CDR2 (germline): SGHTA, FQGNSA. The V end was cut by 3 bases, the J end by 5 bases, with 17 bases between. CDR3 nucleotide sequence: TGTGCCAGCAGCTTGGCCGGAGCAGGGTTGGACGAGCAGTACTTC. Its translation: CASSLAGAGLDEQYF.

The chain couples TRBV5-1 to TRBJ2-1, with no clear D. Trimming shortened V by 0 bases and J by 8 bases, and 15 bases separated the two germline ends. CDR1 is SGHRS and CDR2 is YFSETQ in the germline V gene. The CDR3 is 15 residues long. CDR3 sequence: CASSLGQTQTHEQFF. The CDR3 coding sequence is TGCGCCAGCAGCTTGGGGCAGACTCAGACCCATGAGCAGTTCTTC. Drawing the rest from reference TRBV5-1 and TRBJ2-1, the complete variable domain is KAGVTQTPRYLIKTRGQQVTLSCSPISGHRSVSWYQQTPGQGLQFLFEYFSETQRNKGNFPGRFSGRQFSNSRSEMNVSTLELGDSALYLCASSLGQTQTHEQFFGPGTRLTVL.

This clonotype showed up just a few times. The chain couples TRBV7-9 to TRBJ2-4; the D gene is possibly TRBD1 (5 bases). This CDR3 spans 16 amino acids. Trimming took 8 bases from V and 2 from J, leaving 19 bases between them. CDR1 and CDR2 from the germline V gene are SEHNR and FQNEAQ (reference sequence). CDR3 bases: TGTGCCAGCGGCGGACATTCTCCCGGGTCCAAAAACATTCAGTACTTC. Translation gives CASGGHSPGSKNIQYF.

This chain links TRBV11-1 with TRBJ2-1, with 7 nucleotides matching TRBD2. V shed 1 base and J 3 bases; nucleotides not matched to a gene: 15. Germline loops: CDR1 SGHAT, CDR2 FQDESV (reference sequence). This CDR3 comprises 19 residues. The CDR3 region has the DNA TGTGCCAGCAGCTTAGTTGGGAGCCTGGCGGGAGAGGGCTACAATGAGCAGTTCTTC. It codes for CASSLVGSLAGEGYNEQFF.

This clonotype was observed a handful of times. The chain combines TRBV27 with TRBJ2-4, with no clear D. CDR1 and CDR2 (germline): MNHEY, SMNVEV (reference sequence). The germline V and J ends were trimmed by 1 base and 0 bases, with 13 bases remaining between them. This CDR3 has 17 residues. The CDR3 DNA is TGTGCCAGCAGTTTATACTCCGGAGCTCTAGCCAAAAACATTCAGTACTTC. Translation: CASSLYSGALAKNIQYF.

This clonotype was counted only a few times. This rearrangement joins TRBV7-2 to TRBJ2-3, with 7 nucleotides matching TRBD2. V lost 4 bases to trimming and J lost 2 bases; unmatched junction nucleotides: 9. There are 16 residues in the CDR3. Germline loops: CDR1 SGHTA, CDR2 FQGNSA. For the CDR3, the DNA is TGTGCCAGCAGCTCCCCCCTAGCGGATCCCACAGATACGCAGTATTTT. Translated: CASSSPLADPTDTQYF.